This T cell receptor beta chain was observed in a study of breast tumors, draining lymph nodes, adjacent tissues. Per germline, CDR1 SGHRS and CDR2 YFSETQ. This CDR3 is built from 18 residues. Losses at the gene ends were 4 bases for V and 0 bases for J; bases not matched to a gene: 7. Study-wide results and caveats: Tumor TCR diversity was below lymph nodes but above nontumor tissue. Luminal-like breast cancer showed significantly greater tumor-nontumor repertoire similarity than basal-like breast cancer did.

Points on this clonotype: Its antigen is undetermined.

TCRdb used MiXCR to reprocess the multiplex PCR reads, holding one entry per CDR3 protein. The table records 7,000 to 9,000 distinct CDR3 sequences, around three quarters of them present only once. The TCR originated in a female donor with breast cancer. Some clones in this sample may be carry-over from other donors' samples. The specimen sequenced was tumor-adjacent breast tissue. The rearrangement links TRBV5-1 to TRBJ2-6; 10 bases map to TRBD2. CDR3 loop: CASSRMTSGFSGANVLTF. The CDR3, as DNA: TGCGCCAGCAGCCGAATGACTAGCGGGTTCTCTGGGGCCAACGTCCTGACTTTC.